A selection of T cell receptor beta chains follows, all from one sample in a study of blood T cell repertoires in COVID-19. Clones were read by immunoSEQ multiplex PCR, and TCRdb kept only the in-frame ones, dropping some. Among approximately 400,000 clones, more than 80% were seen once, and the ten largest hold about 1.2%. The sample was peripheral blood. Every receptor here comes from a man in his forties or fifties with acute or convalescent COVID-19. CDR3s include the opening cysteine and the closing phenylalanine or tryptophan. The order of the fields is J gene, D gene, clone size, V gene, CDR3 protein, CDR3 DNA. D genes are given only for firm matches. Rows give clone size only sometimes, using once, few, many, or a class for an expanded clone.

>TRBJ2-6|.|.|TRBV6-5
CASMDSGANVLTF
TGTGCCAGCATGGACAGTGGGGCCAACGTCCTGACTTTC
>TRBJ1-4|TRBD1|.|TRBV5-6
CASSYGQGVGEKLFF
TGTGCCAGCAGCTACGGACAGGGGGTAGGGGAAAAACTGTTTTTT
>TRBJ1-4|TRBD1|.|TRBV7-6
CASSLSGTGTEKLFF
TGTGCCAGCAGCTTATCCGGGACAGGGACTGAAAAACTGTTTTTT
>TRBJ1-4|.|once|TRBV3-1/TRBV3-2
CASSQGVDEKLFF
TGTGCCAGCAGCCAGGGCGTCGATGAAAAACTGTTTTTT
>TRBJ2-1|TRBD2|.|TRBV2
CASTPRALAGVRNEQFF
TGTGCCAGCACCCCTAGGGCCCTAGCGGGAGTTCGCAATGAGCAGTTCTTC
>TRBJ2-2|.|once|TRBV4-3
CASSPYRNTGELFF
TGCGCCAGCAGCCCCTACAGGAACACCGGGGAGCTGTTTTTT
>TRBJ2-7|TRBD2|.|TRBV19
CASSLAGGSSYEQYF
TGTGCCAGTAGTCTAGCGGGAGGAAGCTCCTACGAGCAGTACTTC
>TRBJ1-2|.|.|TRBV28
CASRLSHDRYYGYTF
TGTGCCAGCAGGCTCTCACATGACAGATACTATGGCTACACCTTC
>TRBJ1-2|TRBD1|.|TRBV27
CASSLASGQGGSYGYTF
TGTGCCAGCAGTTTAGCCTCCGGACAGGGTGGAAGCTATGGCTACACCTTC
>TRBJ2-7|TRBD2|.|TRBV5-6
CASSPGGGSYEQYF
TGTGCCAGCAGCCCCGGGGGGGGGTCCTACGAGCAGTACTTC
>TRBJ2-7|.|.|TRBV5-1
CASSLGQGHEQYF
TGCGCCAGCAGCCTCGGGCAGGGCCACGAGCAGTACTTC
>TRBJ2-1|.|.|TRBV10-1
CASSDPRLSNNEQFF
TGCGCCAGCAGTGACCCTAGGCTATCCAACAATGAGCAGTTCTTC
>TRBJ1-3|.|.|TRBV7-8
CASSLNIRPSVSGNTIYF
TGTGCCAGCAGCTTAAACATACGTCCCTCCGTCTCTGGAAACACCATATATTTT
>TRBJ1-2|TRBD1|once|TRBV19
CASSLPGGLGGYTF
TGTGCCAGTAGTCTCCCAGGGGGCCTTGGGGGCTACACCTTC
>TRBJ1-3|TRBD1|.|TRBV10-2
CASSEGQGAAGNTIYF
TGCGCCAGCAGTGAGGGACAGGGGGCTGCTGGAAACACCATATATTTT
>TRBJ1-4|.|.|TRBV20-1
CSASWSAANEKLFF
TGCAGTGCTAGTTGGTCAGCGGCAAATGAAAAACTGTTTTTT
>TRBJ2-2|TRBD1|.|TRBV29-1
CSVEEVQGAVGELFF
TGCAGCGTTGAAGAAGTCCAGGGGGCAGTCGGGGAGCTGTTTTTT
>TRBJ1-6|TRBD1|once|TRBV28
CASSLGQGYSPLHF
TGTGCCAGCAGTTTAGGACAGGGGTATTCACCCCTCCACTTT
>TRBJ1-2|.|.|TRBV7-6
CASSLAEGRFNGYTF
TGTGCCAGCAGCTTAGCGGAGGGACGTTTTAATGGCTACACCTTC
>TRBJ2-7|.|once|TRBV28
CASRGSSYEQYF
TGTGCCAGCAGGGGGAGCTCCTACGAGCAGTACTTC
>TRBJ1-1|TRBD1|few|TRBV2
CASQEEGATEAFF
TGTGCCAGCCAGGAGGAGGGGGCCACTGAAGCTTTCTTT
>TRBJ2-4|TRBD2|many|TRBV6-6
CASSRTSGGAGAKNIQYF
TGTGCCAGCAGTCGGACTAGCGGGGGGGCCGGTGCCAAAAACATTCAGTACTTC
>TRBJ2-1|.|.|TRBV12-5
CASGSPLAVQFF
TGTGCTAGTGGTTCCCCCTTGGCGGTGCAGTTCTTC
>TRBJ1-5|.|once|TRBV4-2
CASSQVINSNQPQHF
TGTGCCAGCAGCCAAGTAATAAATAGCAATCAGCCCCAGCATTTT
>TRBJ1-2|.|.|TRBV30
CAWSNSYDGYTF
TGTGCCTGGAGTAATTCCTATGATGGCTACACCTTC
>TRBJ1-1|.|few|TRBV6-5
CASRPRGGLTEAFF
TGTGCCAGCAGACCTAGGGGGGGCTTGACTGAAGCTTTCTTT
>TRBJ2-1|.|.|TRBV4-2
CASSQVPGNNEQFF
TGTGCCAGCAGCCAAGTTCCAGGCAACAATGAGCAGTTCTTC
>TRBJ1-1|TRBD1|.|TRBV2
CASSSRGSDTEAFF
TGTGCCAGCAGCTCCAGGGGGTCGGACACTGAAGCTTTCTTT